This section outlines one TCR beta chain sequence together with its context. Its antigen is still unknown. The entry originates in a study of cytomegalovirus exposure and HLA in healthy donors. There are 13 residues in the CDR3. V was trimmed by 5 bases and J by 6 bases, leaving 10 bases between them. CDR1 MDHEN and CDR2 SYDVKM come from the germline V gene. Separate from the roughly 700-subject first cohort was the approximately 120-subject validation cohort, to which the donors belonged. Study outcomes and limitations: The majority of TCR sequences were rare, yet some public TCRs appeared in many donors.

Generated by immunoSEQ multiplex PCR, the TCRdb table keeps only in-frame clones and is missing some. The sample yields about 88,000 clones, 95% to 98% seen once. V is TRBV28 and J is TRBJ2-2, with a possible D match to TRBD2 (5 bases). The sample was PBMCs. This clonotype was obtained from a man younger than 30 in good health and CMV-seronegative. This CDR3 reads CASSPTSSGELFF. The DNA for the CDR3 is TGTGCCAGCAGTCCAACTAGTTCCGGGGAGCTGTTTTTT.